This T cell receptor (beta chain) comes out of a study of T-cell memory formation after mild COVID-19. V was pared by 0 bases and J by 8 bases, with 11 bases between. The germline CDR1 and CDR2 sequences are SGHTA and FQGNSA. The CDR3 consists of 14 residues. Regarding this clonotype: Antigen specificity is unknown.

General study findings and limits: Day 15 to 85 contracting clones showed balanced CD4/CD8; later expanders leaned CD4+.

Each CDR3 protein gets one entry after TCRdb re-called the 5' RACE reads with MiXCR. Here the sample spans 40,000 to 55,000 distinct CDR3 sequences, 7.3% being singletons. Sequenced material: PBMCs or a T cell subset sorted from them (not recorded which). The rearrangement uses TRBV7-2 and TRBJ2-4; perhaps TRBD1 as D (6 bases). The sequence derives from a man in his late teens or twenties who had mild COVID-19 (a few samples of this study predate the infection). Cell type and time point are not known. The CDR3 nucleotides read TGTGCCAGCAGCTTAGCCGCAGGGGTGGACATTCAGTACTTC. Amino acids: CASSLAAGVDIQYF.